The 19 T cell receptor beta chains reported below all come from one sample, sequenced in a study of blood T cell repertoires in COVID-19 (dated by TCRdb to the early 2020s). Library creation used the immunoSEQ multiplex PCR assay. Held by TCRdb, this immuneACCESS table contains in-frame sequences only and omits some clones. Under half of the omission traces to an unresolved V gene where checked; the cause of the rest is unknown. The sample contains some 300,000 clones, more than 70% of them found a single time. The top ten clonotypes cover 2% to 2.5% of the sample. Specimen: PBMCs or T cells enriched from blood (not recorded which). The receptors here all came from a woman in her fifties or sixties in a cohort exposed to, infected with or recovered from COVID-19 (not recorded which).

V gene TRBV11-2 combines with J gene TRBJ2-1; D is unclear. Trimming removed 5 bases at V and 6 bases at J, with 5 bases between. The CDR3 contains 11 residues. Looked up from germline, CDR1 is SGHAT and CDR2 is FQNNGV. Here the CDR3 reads CASSLRNEQFF. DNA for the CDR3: TGTGCCAGCAGCCTCCGCAATGAGCAGTTCTTC.

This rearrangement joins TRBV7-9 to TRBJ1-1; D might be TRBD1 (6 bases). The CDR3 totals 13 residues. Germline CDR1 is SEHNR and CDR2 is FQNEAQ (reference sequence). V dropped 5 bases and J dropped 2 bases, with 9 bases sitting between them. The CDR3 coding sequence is TGTGCCAGCAGCCAGACAGGTAACACTGAAGCTTTCTTT. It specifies CASSQTGNTEAFF.

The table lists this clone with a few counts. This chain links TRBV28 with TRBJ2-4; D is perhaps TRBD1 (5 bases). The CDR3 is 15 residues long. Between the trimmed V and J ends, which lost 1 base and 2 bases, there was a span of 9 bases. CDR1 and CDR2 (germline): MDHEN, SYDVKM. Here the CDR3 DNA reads TGTGCCAGCAGTTTATCTGGGGCTTCCAAAAACATTCAGTACTTC. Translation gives CASSLSGASKNIQYF.

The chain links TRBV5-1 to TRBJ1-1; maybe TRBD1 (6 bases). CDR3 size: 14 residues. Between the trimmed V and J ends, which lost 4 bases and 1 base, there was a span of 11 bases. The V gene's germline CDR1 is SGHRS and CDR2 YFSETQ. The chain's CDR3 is CASSRLQGNTEAFF. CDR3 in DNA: TGCGCCAGCAGCCGTTTACAGGGGAACACTGAAGCTTTCTTT.

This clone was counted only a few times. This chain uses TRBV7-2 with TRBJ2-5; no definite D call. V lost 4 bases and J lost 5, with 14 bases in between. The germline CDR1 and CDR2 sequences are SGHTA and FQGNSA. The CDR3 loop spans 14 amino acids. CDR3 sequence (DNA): TGTGCCAGCAGCTCTCGGCGCGGTGTTGAGACCCAGTACTTC. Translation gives CASSSRRGVETQYF.

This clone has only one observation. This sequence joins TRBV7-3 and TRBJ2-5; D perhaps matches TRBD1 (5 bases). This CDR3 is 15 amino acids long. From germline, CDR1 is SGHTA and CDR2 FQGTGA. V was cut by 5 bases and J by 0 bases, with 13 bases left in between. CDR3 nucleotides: TGTGCCAGCAGCCCGACAAGGGGTAACCAAGAGACCCAGTACTTC. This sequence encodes CASSPTRGNQETQYF.

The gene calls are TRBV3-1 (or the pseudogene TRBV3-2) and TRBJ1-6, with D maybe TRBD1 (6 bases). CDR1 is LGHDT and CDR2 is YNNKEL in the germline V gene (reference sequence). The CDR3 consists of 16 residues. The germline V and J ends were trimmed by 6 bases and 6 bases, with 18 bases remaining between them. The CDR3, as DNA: TGTGCCAGCAGACACTCCGGGACATATCCTAATTCACCCCTCCACTTT. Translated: CASRHSGTYPNSPLHF.

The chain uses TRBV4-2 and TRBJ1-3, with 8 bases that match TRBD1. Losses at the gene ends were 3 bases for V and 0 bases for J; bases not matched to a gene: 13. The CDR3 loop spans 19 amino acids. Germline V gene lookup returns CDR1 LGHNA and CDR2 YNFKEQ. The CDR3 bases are TGTGCCAGCAGCCATGTACCCACTCGGACAGGGCTCTCTGGAAACACCATATATTTT. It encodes CASSHVPTRTGLSGNTIYF.

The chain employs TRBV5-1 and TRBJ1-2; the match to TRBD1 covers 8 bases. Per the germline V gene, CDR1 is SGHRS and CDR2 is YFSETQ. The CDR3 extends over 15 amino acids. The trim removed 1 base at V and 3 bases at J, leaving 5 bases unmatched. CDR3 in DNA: TGCGCCAGCAGCTTGACGCCAGGGGGCGACTATGGCTACACCTTC. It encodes CASSLTPGGDYGYTF.

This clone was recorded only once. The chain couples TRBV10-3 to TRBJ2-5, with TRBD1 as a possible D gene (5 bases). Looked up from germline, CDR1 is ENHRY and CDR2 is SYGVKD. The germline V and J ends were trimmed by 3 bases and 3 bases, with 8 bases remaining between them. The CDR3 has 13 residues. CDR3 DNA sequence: TGTGCCATCAGTGATATAGGGGAAGAGACCCAGTACTTC. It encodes CAISDIGEETQYF.

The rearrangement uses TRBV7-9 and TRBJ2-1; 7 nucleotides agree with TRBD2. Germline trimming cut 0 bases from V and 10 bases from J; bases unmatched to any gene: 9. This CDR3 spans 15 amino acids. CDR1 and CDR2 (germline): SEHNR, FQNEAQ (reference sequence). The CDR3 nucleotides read TGTGCCAGCAGCTTAGCGGGAGGGCCAGTTTTAGAGCAGTTCTTC. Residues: CASSLAGGPVLEQFF.

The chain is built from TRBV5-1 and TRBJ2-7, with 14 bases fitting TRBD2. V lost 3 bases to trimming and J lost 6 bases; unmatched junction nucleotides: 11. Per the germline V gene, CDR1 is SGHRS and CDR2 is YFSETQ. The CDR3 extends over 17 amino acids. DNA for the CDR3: TGCGCCAGCAGCTCACCCCGGGGGACTAGCGGGAGTCTCGAGCAGTACTTC. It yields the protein CASSSPRGTSGSLEQYF.

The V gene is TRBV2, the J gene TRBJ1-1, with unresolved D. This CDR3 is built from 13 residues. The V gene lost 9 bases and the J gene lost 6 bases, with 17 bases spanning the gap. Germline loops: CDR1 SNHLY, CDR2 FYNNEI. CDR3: CASGRAREAEAFF. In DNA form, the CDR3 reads TGTGCCAGTGGTCGCGCCCGGGAGGCTGAAGCTTTCTTT.

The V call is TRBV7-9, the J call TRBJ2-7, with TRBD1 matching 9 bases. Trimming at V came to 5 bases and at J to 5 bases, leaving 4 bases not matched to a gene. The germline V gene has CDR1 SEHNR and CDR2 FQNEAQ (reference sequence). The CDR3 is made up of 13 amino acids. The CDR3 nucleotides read TGTGCCAGCAGCCCAGACAGGGGGAACGAGCAGTACTTC. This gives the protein CASSPDRGNEQYF.

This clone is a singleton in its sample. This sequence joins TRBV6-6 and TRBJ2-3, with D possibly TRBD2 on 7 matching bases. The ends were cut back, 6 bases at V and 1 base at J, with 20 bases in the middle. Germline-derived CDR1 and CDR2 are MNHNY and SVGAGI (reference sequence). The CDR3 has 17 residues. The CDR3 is CASSRPATGRGTDTQYF. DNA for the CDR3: TGTGCCAGCAGCCGACCCGCTACAGGGAGGGGCACAGATACGCAGTATTTT.

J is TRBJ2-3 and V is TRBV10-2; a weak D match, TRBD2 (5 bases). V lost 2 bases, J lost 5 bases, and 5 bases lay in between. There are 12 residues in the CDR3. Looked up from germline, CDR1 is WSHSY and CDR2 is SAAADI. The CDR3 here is CASSEAGDTQYF. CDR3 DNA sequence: TGCGCCAGCAGTGAGGCGGGAGATACGCAGTATTTT.

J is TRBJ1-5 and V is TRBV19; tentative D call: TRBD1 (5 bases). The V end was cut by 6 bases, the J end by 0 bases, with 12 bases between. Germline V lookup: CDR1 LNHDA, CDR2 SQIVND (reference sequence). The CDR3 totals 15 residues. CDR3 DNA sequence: TGTGCCAGTAGGAGAGACAGTCCTAGCAATCAGCCCCAGCATTTT. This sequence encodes CASRRDSPSNQPQHF.

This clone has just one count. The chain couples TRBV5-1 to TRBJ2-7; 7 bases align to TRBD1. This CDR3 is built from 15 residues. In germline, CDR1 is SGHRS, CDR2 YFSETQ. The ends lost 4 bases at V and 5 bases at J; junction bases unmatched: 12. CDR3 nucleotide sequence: TGCGCCAGCAGCGCGACCGGGACAGTAAACCACGAGCAGTACTTC. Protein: CASSATGTVNHEQYF.

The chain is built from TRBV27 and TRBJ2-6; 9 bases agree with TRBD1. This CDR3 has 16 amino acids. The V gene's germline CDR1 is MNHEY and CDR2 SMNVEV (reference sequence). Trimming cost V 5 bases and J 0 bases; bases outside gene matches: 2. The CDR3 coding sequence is TGTGCCAGCAGTACAGGGGGCCACTCTGGGGCCAACGTCCTGACTTTC. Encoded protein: CASSTGGHSGANVLTF.